A single sample is the source of the 22 T cell receptor beta chains below, sequenced in a study of blood T cell repertoires in COVID-19 (dated by TCRdb to 2020 to 2022). The library was produced with the immunoSEQ multiplex PCR assay. In TCRdb, the immuneACCESS table is reduced to in-frame sequences with V and J assigned. These tables do not hold every clone; where another copy was compared, an unresolved V gene accounts for under half, and the others remain unexplained. For this sample the table gives 100,000 or so clones, of which approximately 80% were detected only once. The ten largest account for more than 9% of the sample. Specimen: peripheral blood. These receptor sequences come from a human donor in a cohort sampled during active COVID-19.

V usage is TRBV27 and J usage is TRBJ1-2, with a tentative D call TRBD1 (6 bases). Germline V gene data show CDR1 as MNHEY and CDR2 as SMNVEV (reference sequence). This CDR3 is 14 amino acids long. The V end was cut by 6 bases, the J end by 6 bases, with 17 bases between. The DNA for the CDR3 is TGTGCCAGCAGCGGATTCACAGGGTTAGATGGCTACACCTTC. It specifies CASSGFTGLDGYTF.

The genes are TRBV11-2 and TRBJ2-5, with 8 bases lining up with TRBD2. The CDR3 extends over 17 amino acids. Germline lookup yields CDR1 SGHAT and CDR2 FQNNGV. J was trimmed by 4 bases and V by 4 bases; bases with no gene match: 14. CDR3 residues: CASSSGGSGALRETQYF. DNA of the CDR3: TGTGCCAGCAGCTCGGGGGGTAGCGGGGCCTTGAGAGAGACCCAGTACTTC.

J is TRBJ1-2 and V is TRBV30; 8 nucleotides line up with TRBD1. CDR1 and CDR2 from the germline V gene are GTSNPN and SVGIG (reference sequence). The junction had 7 bases not matched to a gene; V was cut back by 2 bases and J by 2 bases. This CDR3 has 15 residues. The CDR3: CAWSSRQGPNYGYTF. In nucleotides, the CDR3 is TGTGCCTGGAGTTCGAGACAGGGGCCGAACTATGGCTACACCTTC.

The gene calls are TRBV18 and TRBJ2-7, with TRBD1 matching 7 bases. Per the germline V gene, CDR1 is KGHSH and CDR2 is LQKENI. The junction had 5 bases not matched to a gene; V was cut back by 4 bases and J by 5 bases. This CDR3 region has 13 residues. CDR3 region: CASSRQGIDEQYF. CDR3 in DNA: TGTGCCAGCTCACGACAGGGAATCGACGAGCAGTACTTC.

The chain combines TRBV5-4 with TRBJ2-1; TRBD1 matches 7 bases. J lost 5 bases, V lost 4 bases, and 12 bases had no gene match. The length of the CDR3 is 16 residues. The germline CDR1 and CDR2 sequences are SGHNT and YYREEE (reference sequence). This CDR3 is CASSPRVGGRNNEQFF. The CDR3 DNA reads TGTGCCAGCAGCCCTAGGGTAGGGGGCAGGAACAATGAGCAGTTCTTC.

V and J are TRBV7-2 and TRBJ2-5; D not certain. This CDR3 is 13 amino acids long. Trimming took 1 base from V and 5 from J, leaving 8 bases between them. Germline V lookup: CDR1 SGHTA, CDR2 FQGNSA. For the CDR3, the DNA is TGTGCCAGCAGCTTAGAAGTTCGGGAGACCCAGTACTTC. Translating gives CASSLEVRETQYF. Full variable domain (missing parts from reference TRBV7-2 and TRBJ2-5): GAGVSQSPSNKVTEKGKDVELRCDPISGHTALYWYRQSLGQGLEFLIYFQGNSAPDKSGLPSDRFSAERTGGSVSTLTIQRTQQEDSAVYLCASSLEVRETQYFGPGTRLLVL.

V and J are TRBV6-2 or TRBV6-3 and TRBJ1-1, with a weak D call TRBD1 (5 bases). Germline V gene sequence: CDR1 MNHEY, CDR2 SVGEGT. Trimming stripped 5 bases from V and 5 bases from J, with 12 bases between. CDR3 length: 13 residues. The DNA for the CDR3 is TGTGCCAGCAGTAGCTACGGGGGAACTGAAGCTTTCTTT. It is translated as CASSSYGGTEAFF.

V and J are TRBV7-2 and TRBJ1-1, with 8 bases lining up with TRBD1. Germline loops: CDR1 SGHTA, CDR2 FQGNSA. J gave up 5 bases and V 4 bases, and 9 bases lay outside the gene matches. The CDR3 consists of 15 residues. The CDR3 here is CASSSRTGWGTEAFF. DNA of the CDR3: TGTGCCAGCAGCTCCCGGACAGGGTGGGGTACTGAAGCTTTCTTT.

The chain is built from TRBV5-4 and TRBJ1-2; no clear D gene. V gave up 4 bases and J gave up 4 bases, with 14 bases separating them. The germline gives CDR1 SGHNT, CDR2 YYREEE (reference sequence). This CDR3 has 14 residues. CDR3 in amino acids: CASSLPIPGYGYTF. As DNA, the CDR3 is TGTGCCAGCAGCCTACCGATACCAGGCTATGGCTACACCTTC.

J is TRBJ2-7 and V is TRBV5-1; 13 nucleotides line up with TRBD2. CDR3 length equals 16 residues. The junction had 6 bases not matched to a gene; V was cut back by 4 bases and J by 2 bases. Per germline, CDR1 SGHRS and CDR2 YFSETQ. CDR3 sequence: CASSVAGTSGAYEQYF. The CDR3 nucleotides read TGCGCCAGCAGCGTCGCCGGGACTAGCGGGGCCTACGAGCAGTACTTC.

This rearrangement joins TRBV28 to TRBJ2-2; possibly TRBD1 for D (5 bases). Germline V lookup: CDR1 MDHEN, CDR2 SYDVKM. Trimming left V 5 bases short and J 2 bases short, with 12 bases between. This CDR3 is 15 amino acids long. CDR3 coding DNA: TGTGCCAGCAGTGGGAATCAGGGAAACACCGGGGAGCTGTTTTTT. It yields the protein CASSGNQGNTGELFF.

This clone appeared a single time. This chain joins TRBV30 and TRBJ1-2; possibly TRBD1 for D (6 bases). Trimming took 1 base from V and 4 from J, leaving 16 bases between them. This CDR3 has 15 amino acids. Germline V CDR1 and CDR2: GTSNPN, SVGIG (reference sequence). The CDR3 region is CAWSAVGGAGYGYTF. The CDR3 DNA reads TGTGCCTGGAGTGCAGTCGGGGGGGCCGGCTATGGCTACACCTTC.

The CDR3 nucleotides are TGCGCCAGCAGCGACAGGGACCGCGGCTACACCTTC. This translates into CASSDRDRGYTF. The gene calls are TRBV5-1 and TRBJ1-2; the match to TRBD1 covers 7 bases. Germline CDR1 SGHRS, CDR2 YFSETQ. V lost 4 bases and J lost 8; bases outside the gene matches: 5. The CDR3 covers 12 residues.

The chain links TRBV7-2 to TRBJ1-5; 9 bases agree with TRBD1. Germline V CDR1 and CDR2: SGHTA, FQGNSA. The CDR3 is made up of 15 amino acids. The V and J ends lost 3 bases and 4 bases, in that order; junction bases with no gene match: 4. CDR3 DNA: TGTGCCAGCAGCTTGCGGACAGGGGATAATCAGCCCCAGCATTTT. Its translation is CASSLRTGDNQPQHF.

The V gene is TRBV7-2, the J gene TRBJ1-1; D remains ambiguous. Deletions cut 4 bases from V and 11 bases from J, with 17 bases between. CDR1 and CDR2 from the germline V gene are SGHTA and FQGNSA. The CDR3 has 13 amino acids. The CDR3 is CASSSMDAAGAFF. The CDR3 nucleotides are TGTGCCAGCAGCTCTATGGACGCAGCGGGGGCTTTCTTT.

V and J are TRBV12-3 or TRBV12-4 and TRBJ1-2, with 9 bases fitting TRBD1. CDR3 length: 12 amino acids. Trimming cost V 6 bases and J 9 bases; bases outside gene matches: 5. CDR3 sequence reads: CASSRGQGSYTF. CDR3 bases: TGTGCCAGCAGCCGGGGACAGGGCAGCTACACCTTC.

The V call is TRBV5-1, the J call TRBJ1-1; D is undetermined. The V gene's germline CDR1 is SGHRS and CDR2 YFSETQ. Deletions cut 0 bases from V and 8 bases from J, with 5 bases between. This CDR3 has 11 residues. CDR3 sequence (DNA): TGCGCCAGCAGCTTGGGGAGGGAAGCTTTCTTT. It translates to CASSLGREAFF. The full variable domain, in which reference TRBV5-1 and TRBJ1-1 provide the parts outside the CDR3, is KAGVTQTPRYLIKTRGQQVTLSCSPISGHRSVSWYQQTPGQGLQFLFEYFSETQRNKGNFPGRFSGRQFSNSRSEMNVSTLELGDSALYLCASSLGREAFFGQGTRLTVV.

This clone came up a few times. The chain employs TRBV27 and TRBJ2-1; TRBD2 agrees at 11 bases. V shed 3 bases, J shed 1 base, and the junction held 2 bases outside the gene matches. Germline V gene data show CDR1 as MNHEY and CDR2 as SMNVEV (reference sequence). The CDR3 loop spans 16 amino acids. Written as DNA, the CDR3 is TGTGCCAGCAGTTTCTTAGCGGGGGGGTCCTACAATGAGCAGTTCTTC. Residues: CASSFLAGGSYNEQFF.

V and J are TRBV18 and TRBJ1-2, with a possible D match to TRBD1 (5 bases). The V gene's germline CDR1 is KGHSH and CDR2 LQKENI. Trimming cost V 3 bases and J 8 bases, with 25 bases left between them. CDR3 length equals 17 residues. The CDR3 DNA is TGTGCCAGCTCACCGAACGAAGCGGGAAGCAGGGCTCGAGGCTACACCTTC. It codes for CASSPNEAGSRARGYTF.

This chain connects TRBV6-4 to TRBJ2-1; 9 nucleotides align to TRBD2. Germline V gives CDR1 MRHNA, CDR2 SNTAGT. Trimming at V came to 8 bases and at J to 6 bases, leaving 11 bases not matched to a gene. The CDR3 consists of 15 residues. CDR3 residues: CASRRSGGPPNEQFF. The DNA of the CDR3 is TGTGCCAGCCGGCGAAGCGGGGGGCCCCCCAATGAGCAGTTCTTC.

This chain uses TRBV2 with TRBJ1-2; 7 bases fit TRBD1. Germline CDR1 SNHLY, CDR2 FYNNEI. The CDR3 is 19 residues long. Trimming at V came to 8 bases and at J to 6 bases, leaving 27 bases not matched to a gene. CDR3 in DNA: TGTGCCAGCCTCGGTTCAGCAGTGAAGAGTACAGGGGTCGTTAATGGCTACACCTTC. It specifies CASLGSAVKSTGVVNGYTF.

This chain links TRBV28 with TRBJ2-7, with D hard to call. The CDR3 is 11 residues long. V lost 6 bases to trimming and J lost 5 bases, with 8 bases between them. Germline V lookup: CDR1 MDHEN, CDR2 SYDVKM. In DNA, the CDR3 is TGTGCCAGCAGCCAGTTGAACGAGCAGTACTTC. Its protein is CASSQLNEQYF.